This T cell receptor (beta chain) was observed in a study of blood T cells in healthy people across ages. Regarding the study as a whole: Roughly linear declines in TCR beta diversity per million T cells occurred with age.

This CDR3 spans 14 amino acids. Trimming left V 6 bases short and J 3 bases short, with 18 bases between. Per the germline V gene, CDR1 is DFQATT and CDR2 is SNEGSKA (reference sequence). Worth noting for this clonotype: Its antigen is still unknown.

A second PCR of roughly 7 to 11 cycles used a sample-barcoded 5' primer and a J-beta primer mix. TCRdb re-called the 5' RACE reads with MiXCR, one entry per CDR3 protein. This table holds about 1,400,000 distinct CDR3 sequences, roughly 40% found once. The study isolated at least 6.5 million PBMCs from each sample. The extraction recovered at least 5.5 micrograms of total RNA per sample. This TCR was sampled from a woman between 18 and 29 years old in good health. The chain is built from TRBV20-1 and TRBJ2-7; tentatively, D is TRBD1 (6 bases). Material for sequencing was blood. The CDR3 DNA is TGCAGTGCCTCAGAGGGGTACAGGGTCTACGAGCAGTACTTC. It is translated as CSASEGYRVYEQYF.